This T cell receptor beta chain was identified during a study of T-cell memory formation after mild COVID-19. V gave up 3 bases and J gave up 9 bases, with 12 bases separating them. CDR3 length equals 14 residues. The germline CDR1 and CDR2 sequences are MDHEN and SYDVKM. Using its own MiXCR run on the 5' RACE reads, TCRdb lists one record per CDR3 protein. The sample carries over 250,000 distinct CDR3 sequences, around a sixth recorded once. The study's findings and limits: Mostly located in CM and EM were contracting CD4+ clones, with contracting CD8+ clones located in EMRA.

This clonotype came up many times. Its antigen is as yet unknown. The receptor's source is a man aged 18 to 30 who had mild COVID-19 (a few samples of this study predate the infection). Cell type and time point are not known. What was sequenced was PBMCs or a T cell subset sorted from them (not recorded which). V usage is TRBV28 and J usage is TRBJ1-6, with D unresolved. Here the CDR3 reads CASSFGTPSSPLHF. The CDR3, as DNA: TGTGCCAGCAGTTTCGGCACCCCTAGTTCACCCCTCCACTTT.